This T cell receptor (beta chain) was profiled in a study of cytomegalovirus exposure and HLA in healthy donors. The study's findings and limits: The authors listed roughly 150 TCR beta chains as cytomegalovirus-associated. At a 0.05 false discovery rate, a later analysis found some 18,000 TCR beta sequences to be associated with HLA alleles.

Primers for the PCR totalled 60 Vbeta and 13 Jbeta. Here immunoSEQ multiplex PCR was the method, and the copy in TCRdb shows in-frame clones only, minus some. The sample contains 110,000 or so clones, roughly 82% of which appear only once. Concerning this clone: No antigen is known for it.

The CDR3 totals 11 residues. Trimming removed 9 bases at V and 8 bases at J, with 14 bases between. The material sequenced was PBMCs. This chain joins TRBV5-3 and TRBJ1-1; D might be TRBD1 (6 bases). TRBV5-3 falls under the ORF class, with uncertain function. The clonotype was recovered from a woman aged 40 to 50 in good health and CMV-seropositive. The chain's CDR3 is CAIDGQTEAFF. CDR3 coding DNA: TGTGCCATTGACGGACAGACCGAAGCTTTCTTT.